One T cell receptor beta chain is described in this entry. TCRdb itself ran the 5' RACE reads through MiXCR, one entry per CDR3 protein. Of 500,000 to 550,000 distinct CDR3 sequences in the sample, about 20% were seen once. This CDR3 is built from 13 residues. V gave up 0 bases and J gave up 6 bases, with 6 bases separating them. Germline CDR1 reads MNHEY; CDR2 reads SVGEGT. These data belong to a study of identical twins. This same sample was also taken into another study, of T cells expressing NK-cell markers.

The TCR originated in a young woman in good health. V usage is TRBV6-2 or TRBV6-3 and J usage is TRBJ1-5; no firm D call. The source material was CD4+ T cells sorted from blood. CDR3 sequence: CASSYSSGQPQHF. In DNA form, the CDR3 reads TGTGCCAGCAGTTACTCGAGCGGTCAGCCCCAGCATTTT.